This T cell receptor (beta chain) was captured by sequencing in a study of blood T cells in healthy people across ages. General study findings and limits: Roughly linear age-related decline in beta diversity appeared, significant by age approximately 43.

Combining a sample-barcoded 5' primer with a J-beta primer mix, a second PCR ran for about 7 to 12 cycles. TCRdb itself ran the 5' RACE reads through MiXCR, one entry per CDR3 protein. This sample yields fewer than 900,000 distinct CDR3 sequences, of which 43% are seen a single time; around a fifth belongs to the top ten. Donors were systemically healthy Caucasian individuals from Russia aged about 6 to 90 years. The CDR3 is 9 amino acids. Germline V lookup: CDR1 SGHRS, CDR2 YFSETQ. V was cut by 9 bases and J by 11 bases, with 11 bases left in between. Remarks on this clonotype: The antigen remains unidentified.

Sequencing was carried out using blood. The receptor was derived from a woman aged 55-69 years in good health. The chain combines TRBV5-1 with TRBJ1-1, with a weak D call TRBD1 (5 bases). The CDR3 is CATRGGAFF. CDR3 sequence (DNA): TGCGCCACCCGGGGGGGGGCTTTCTTT.